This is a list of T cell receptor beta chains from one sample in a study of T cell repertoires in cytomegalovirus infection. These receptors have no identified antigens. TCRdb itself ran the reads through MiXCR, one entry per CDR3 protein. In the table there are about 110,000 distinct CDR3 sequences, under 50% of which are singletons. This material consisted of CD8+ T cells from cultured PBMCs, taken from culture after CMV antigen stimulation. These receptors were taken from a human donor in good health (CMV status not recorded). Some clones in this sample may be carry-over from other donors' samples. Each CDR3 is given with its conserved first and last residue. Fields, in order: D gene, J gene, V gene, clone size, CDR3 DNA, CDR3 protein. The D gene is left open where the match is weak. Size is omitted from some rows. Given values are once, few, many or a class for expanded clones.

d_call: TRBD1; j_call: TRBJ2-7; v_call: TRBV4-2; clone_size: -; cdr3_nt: TGTGCCAGCAAACCGGGACAGGGGTCATCCTACGAGCAGTACTTC; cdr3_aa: CASKPGQGSSYEQYF
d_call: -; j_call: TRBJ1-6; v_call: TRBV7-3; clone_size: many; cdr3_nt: TGTGCCAGCAGCTTAACAGGGGGATCACCCCTCCACTTT; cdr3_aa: CASSLTGGSPLHF
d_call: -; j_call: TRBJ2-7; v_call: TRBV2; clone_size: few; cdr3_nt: TGTGCCAGCAGTGATGGCGTCTCCTACGAGCAGTACTTC; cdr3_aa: CASSDGVSYEQYF
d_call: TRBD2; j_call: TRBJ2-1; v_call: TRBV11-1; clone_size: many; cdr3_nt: TGTGCCAGCAGTTGGGAGGACGGGGGGGCCGAGGATGAGCAGTTCTTC; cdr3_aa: CASSWEDGGAEDEQFF
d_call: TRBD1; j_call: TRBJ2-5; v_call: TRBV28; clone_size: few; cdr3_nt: TGTGCCAGCAGTTTATATAGACAGGGGATTCAAGAGACCCAGTACTTC; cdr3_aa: CASSLYRQGIQETQYF
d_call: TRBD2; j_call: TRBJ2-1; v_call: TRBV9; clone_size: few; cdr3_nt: TGTGCCAGCAGCCCCGGGACTAGCGGGACTTACAATGAGCAGTTCTTC; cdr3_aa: CASSPGTSGTYNEQFF
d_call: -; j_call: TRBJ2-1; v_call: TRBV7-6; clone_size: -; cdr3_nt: TGTGCCAGCAGCTTAGTAGAAGGGGGACCCTACAATGAGCAGTTCTTC; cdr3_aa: CASSLVEGGPYNEQFF
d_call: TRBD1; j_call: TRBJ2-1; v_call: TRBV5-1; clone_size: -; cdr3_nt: TGCGCCAGCAGCTTTGGACAGGGCCATGAGCAGTTCTTC; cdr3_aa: CASSFGQGHEQFF
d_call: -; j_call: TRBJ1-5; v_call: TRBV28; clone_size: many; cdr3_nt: TGTGCCAGCAACCCGGGTCCTCCCAATCAGCCCCAGCATTTT; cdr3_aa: CASNPGPPNQPQHF
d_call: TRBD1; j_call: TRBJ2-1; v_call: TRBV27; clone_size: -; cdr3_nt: TGTGCCAGCAGTGCCCAGGGGGTCACGGCTAATGAGCAGTTCTTC; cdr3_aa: CASSAQGVTANEQFF
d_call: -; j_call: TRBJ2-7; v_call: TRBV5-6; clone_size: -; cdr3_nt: TGTGCCAGCAGCTTCCCTGGACAGAACTACGAGCAGTACTTC; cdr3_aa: CASSFPGQNYEQYF
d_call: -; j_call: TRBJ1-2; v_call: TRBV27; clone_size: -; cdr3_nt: TGTGCCAGCAGTCCCGGGACCCCCCGGTATGGCTACACCTTC; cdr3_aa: CASSPGTPRYGYTF
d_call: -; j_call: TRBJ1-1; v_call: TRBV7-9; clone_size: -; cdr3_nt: TGTGCCAGCAGTCTAGAGCCCGGGCACCAAGCTTTCTTT; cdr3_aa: CASSLEPGHQAFF
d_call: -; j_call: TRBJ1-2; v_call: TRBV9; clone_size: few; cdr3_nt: TGTGCCAGCAGCGCCCCTCGCGAGAAAGGCTACACCTTC; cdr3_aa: CASSAPREKGYTF
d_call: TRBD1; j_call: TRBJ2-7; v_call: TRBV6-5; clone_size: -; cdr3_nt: TGTGCCAGCAGTCGAAAATACCGGGACAGGGGTATAGGCTCCTACGAGCAGTACTTC; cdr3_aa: CASSRKYRDRGIGSYEQYF
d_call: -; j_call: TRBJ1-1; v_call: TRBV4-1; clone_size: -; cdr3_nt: TGTGCCAGCAGCTCCTGGGGCTGGACTGAAGCTTTCTTT; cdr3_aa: CASSSWGWTEAFF
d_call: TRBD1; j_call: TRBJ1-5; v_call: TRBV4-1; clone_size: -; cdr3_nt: TGCGCCAGCAGCCAAGAGCCAGGGGGGAGTCAGCCCCAGCATTTT; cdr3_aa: CASSQEPGGSQPQHF
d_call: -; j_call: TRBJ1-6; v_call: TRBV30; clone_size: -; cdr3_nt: TGTGCCTGGAGTCCGGCTGATTTTAATTCACCCCTCCACTTT; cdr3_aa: CAWSPADFNSPLHF
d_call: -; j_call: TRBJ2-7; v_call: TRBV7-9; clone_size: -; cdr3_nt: TGTGCCAGCAGGGATGCGGGCAACCTCTACGAGCAGTACTTC; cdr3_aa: CASRDAGNLYEQYF
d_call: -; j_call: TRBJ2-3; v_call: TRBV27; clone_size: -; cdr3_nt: TGTGCCAGCAGTTTCGCCACTATAGATACGCAGTATTTT; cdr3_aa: CASSFATIDTQYF
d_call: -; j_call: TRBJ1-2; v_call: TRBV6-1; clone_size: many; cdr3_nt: TGTGCCAGCAGTGAAGGACGGTATGCCTATGGCTACACCTTC; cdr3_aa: CASSEGRYAYGYTF
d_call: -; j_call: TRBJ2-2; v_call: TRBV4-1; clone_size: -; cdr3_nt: TGCGCCAGCAGCCAAGAACCTGGGAACACCGGGGAGCTGTTTTTT; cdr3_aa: CASSQEPGNTGELFF
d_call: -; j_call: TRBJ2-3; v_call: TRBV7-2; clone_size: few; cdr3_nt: TGTGCCAGCACCGGGCCCGCAGATACGCAGTATTTT; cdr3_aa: CASTGPADTQYF
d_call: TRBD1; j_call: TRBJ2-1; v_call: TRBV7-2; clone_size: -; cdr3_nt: TGTGCCAGCGCCGGGACAGGCTACAATGAGCAGTTCTTC; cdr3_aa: CASAGTGYNEQFF
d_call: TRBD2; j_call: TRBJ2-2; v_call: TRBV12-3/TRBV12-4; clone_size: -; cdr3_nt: TGTGCCAGCGATCCCCTCGCGGCGGGGGGGTCGGACACCGGGGAGCTGTTTTTT; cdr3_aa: CASDPLAAGGSDTGELFF
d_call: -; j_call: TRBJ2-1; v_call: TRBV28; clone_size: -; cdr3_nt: TGTGCCAGCAGTTACGGACTAGGGGGGGGGGGGTGGGGACGGAATGAGCAGTTCTTC; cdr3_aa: CASSYGLGGGGWGRNEQFF
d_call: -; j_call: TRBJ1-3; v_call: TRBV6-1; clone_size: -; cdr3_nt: TGTGCCAGCAGTCCCTTCTACTCTGGAAACACCATATATTTT; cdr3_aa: CASSPFYSGNTIYF
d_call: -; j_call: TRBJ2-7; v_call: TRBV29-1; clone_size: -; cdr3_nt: TGCAGCGTAGACTCAGGGAGCTACGAGCAGTACTTC; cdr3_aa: CSVDSGSYEQYF
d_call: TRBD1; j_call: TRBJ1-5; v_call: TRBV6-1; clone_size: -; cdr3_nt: TGTGCCAGCAAACCGGGACAGGGGAACTATCAGCCCCAGCATTTT; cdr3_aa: CASKPGQGNYQPQHF
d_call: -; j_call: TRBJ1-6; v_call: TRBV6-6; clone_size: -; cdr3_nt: TGTGCCAGCAGTTACGAGGTCAGCCTAGGATCACCCCTCCACTTT; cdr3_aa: CASSYEVSLGSPLHF
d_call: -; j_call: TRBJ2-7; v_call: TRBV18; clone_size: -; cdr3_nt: TGTGCCAGCTCACCAGAGGGAGGGGGAAGGAACGAGCAGTACTTC; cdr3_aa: CASSPEGGGRNEQYF
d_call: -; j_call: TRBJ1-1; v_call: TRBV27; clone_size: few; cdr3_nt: TGTGCCAGCAGTCTTACTCAGGGATGGACTGAAGCTTTCTTT; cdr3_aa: CASSLTQGWTEAFF
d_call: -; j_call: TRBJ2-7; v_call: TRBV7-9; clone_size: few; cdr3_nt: TGTGCCAGCAGCCCCCCACAGGCCTACGAGCAGTACTTC; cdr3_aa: CASSPPQAYEQYF
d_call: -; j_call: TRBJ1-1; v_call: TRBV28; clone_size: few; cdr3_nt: TGTGCCAGCAGTGAGAACCTGAACACTGAAGCTTTCTTT; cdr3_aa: CASSENLNTEAFF
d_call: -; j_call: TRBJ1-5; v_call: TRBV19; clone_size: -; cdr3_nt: TGTGCCAGTAGTCCTGACGGAAGGGTTCGAGGAAAACAGCCCCAGCATTTT; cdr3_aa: CASSPDGRVRGKQPQHF
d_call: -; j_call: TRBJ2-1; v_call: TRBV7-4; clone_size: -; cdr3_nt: TGTGCCAGCAGCCCCCGACAGGATTACAATGAGCAGTTCTTC; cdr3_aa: CASSPRQDYNEQFF
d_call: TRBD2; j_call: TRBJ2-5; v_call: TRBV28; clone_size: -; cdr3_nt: TGTGCCAGCAGCCCACTAGCGGGGGCCGGGGAGACCCAGTACTTC; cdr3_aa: CASSPLAGAGETQYF
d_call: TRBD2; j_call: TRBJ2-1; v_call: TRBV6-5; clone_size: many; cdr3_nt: TGTGCCAGCACGGGGGGGGGCAATGAGCAGTTCTTC; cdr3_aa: CASTGGGNEQFF
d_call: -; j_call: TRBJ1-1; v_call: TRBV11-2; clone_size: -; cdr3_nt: TGTGCCAGCAGCCCATGGGAACCGGGACACTCCAACACTGAAGCTTTCTTT; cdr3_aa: CASSPWEPGHSNTEAFF
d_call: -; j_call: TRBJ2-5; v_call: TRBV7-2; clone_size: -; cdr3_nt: TGTGCCAGCAGCCGACAGGTACTTCCGGAGACCCAGTACTTC; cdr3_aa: CASSRQVLPETQYF